This is a list of T cell receptor beta chains from one sample in a study of cytomegalovirus exposure and HLA in healthy donors. Clones were read by immunoSEQ multiplex PCR, and TCRdb kept only the in-frame ones, dropping some. The sample carries roughly 78,000 clones, roughly 60% recorded once. The sequencing input was PBMCs. All receptors come from a man under 40 in good health and CMV-seropositive. CDR3s include the opening cysteine and the closing phenylalanine or tryptophan. The order of the fields is D gene, J gene, V gene, clone size, CDR3 DNA, CDR3 protein. D genes are given only for firm matches. The size of a clone is reported for some rows only, either as once, few or many, or as a class for expanded clones.

D gene: TRBD1
J gene: TRBJ1-2
V gene: TRBV9
clone size: .
CDR3 DNA: TGTGCCAGCAGCGTAGAAAGGACAGGGGTAAGCGGCTACACCTTC
CDR3 protein: CASSVERTGVSGYTF

D gene: .
J gene: TRBJ2-7
V gene: TRBV27
clone size: few
CDR3 DNA: TGTGCCAGCAGTCCCTTTGGCAGGGGCTACGAGCAGTACTTC
CDR3 protein: CASSPFGRGYEQYF

D gene: .
J gene: TRBJ2-7
V gene: TRBV28
clone size: once
CDR3 DNA: TGTGCCAGCAAGAGGTACGAGCAGTACTTC
CDR3 protein: CASKRYEQYF

D gene: .
J gene: TRBJ2-7
V gene: TRBV5-6
clone size: .
CDR3 DNA: TGTGCCAGCAGCCCTCAGGCAGGGCCCTACGAGCAGTACTTC
CDR3 protein: CASSPQAGPYEQYF

D gene: .
J gene: TRBJ1-2
V gene: TRBV5-1
clone size: .
CDR3 DNA: TGCGCCAGCAGCGAGACCCAGGGTGGGGCTAACTATGGCTACACCTTC
CDR3 protein: CASSETQGGANYGYTF

D gene: TRBD2
J gene: TRBJ2-1
V gene: TRBV6-1
clone size: .
CDR3 DNA: TGTGCCAGCAGTGAAGGGAGCGGGGGGGCCAATGAGCAGTTCTTC
CDR3 protein: CASSEGSGGANEQFF

D gene: TRBD2
J gene: TRBJ2-7
V gene: TRBV9
clone size: .
CDR3 DNA: TGTGCCAGCAGCGTTAGCGGGAGTGCCTACGAGCAGTACTTC
CDR3 protein: CASSVSGSAYEQYF

D gene: TRBD1
J gene: TRBJ2-7
V gene: TRBV2
clone size: .
CDR3 DNA: TGTGCCAGCTCAATAGAGGACAGGGGGCTCGAGCAGTACTTC
CDR3 protein: CASSIEDRGLEQYF

D gene: TRBD2
J gene: TRBJ2-7
V gene: TRBV5-1
clone size: once
CDR3 DNA: TGCGCCAGCAGCTTTCCAGCGGGGGGGCGGAGCTCCTACGAGCAGTACTTC
CDR3 protein: CASSFPAGGRSSYEQYF

D gene: .
J gene: TRBJ2-6
V gene: TRBV9
clone size: .
CDR3 DNA: TGTGCCAGCAGCGTTTCGGGGTCAATTTTTAGCTCTGGGGCCAACGTCCTGACTTTC
CDR3 protein: CASSVSGSIFSSGANVLTF

D gene: .
J gene: TRBJ2-7
V gene: TRBV7-2
clone size: .
CDR3 DNA: TGTGCCAGCAGCTTAAATAGCAGGGGCGGAAACGAGCAGTACTTC
CDR3 protein: CASSLNSRGGNEQYF

D gene: .
J gene: TRBJ1-2
V gene: TRBV28
clone size: .
CDR3 DNA: TGTGCCAGCGGGATCGGGGGGAAGGTTGGCTACACCTTC
CDR3 protein: CASGIGGKVGYTF

D gene: TRBD1
J gene: TRBJ1-2
V gene: TRBV2
clone size: few
CDR3 DNA: TGTGCCAGCAGTCCTAACAGGGGGAACTATGGCTACACCTTC
CDR3 protein: CASSPNRGNYGYTF

D gene: TRBD1
J gene: TRBJ1-2
V gene: TRBV2
clone size: .
CDR3 DNA: TGTGCCAGCAATGGAGTCCCCGACAGGGGGCCTGACTATGGCTACACCTTC
CDR3 protein: CASNGVPDRGPDYGYTF

D gene: .
J gene: TRBJ2-7
V gene: TRBV11-3
clone size: once
CDR3 DNA: TGTGCCAGCAGCTTAGATTGGCTGGAGGCCTCCTACGAGCAGTACTTC
CDR3 protein: CASSLDWLEASYEQYF

D gene: TRBD2
J gene: TRBJ2-1
V gene: TRBV19
clone size: .
CDR3 DNA: TGTGCCAGTACCCCCCTAGCGGGGCTCAATGAGCAGTTCTTC
CDR3 protein: CASTPLAGLNEQFF

D gene: .
J gene: TRBJ2-3
V gene: TRBV5-1
clone size: few
CDR3 DNA: TGCGCCAGCAGCTTATTCGGGACTGGCACAGATACGCAGTATTTT
CDR3 protein: CASSLFGTGTDTQYF

D gene: .
J gene: TRBJ1-1
V gene: TRBV2
clone size: few
CDR3 DNA: TGTGCCAGCAGTGAAGTAGAGGGGGTGGCTTTCTTT
CDR3 protein: CASSEVEGVAFF

D gene: .
J gene: TRBJ1-2
V gene: TRBV30
clone size: few
CDR3 DNA: TGTGCCTCAGCCCCACACCAGGGAGGCTATGGCTACACCTTC
CDR3 protein: CASAPHQGGYGYTF

D gene: TRBD1
J gene: TRBJ2-3
V gene: TRBV9
clone size: .
CDR3 DNA: TGTGCCAGCAGCTACGACAGGGGCAGGGGCTATTTAGGTACGCAGTATTTT
CDR3 protein: CASSYDRGRGYLGTQYF

D gene: TRBD1
J gene: TRBJ1-1
V gene: TRBV12-5
clone size: .
CDR3 DNA: TGTGCTAGTGGGACCCGACAGGGATACACTGAAGCTTTCTTT
CDR3 protein: CASGTRQGYTEAFF

D gene: .
J gene: TRBJ1-2
V gene: TRBV4-1
clone size: .
CDR3 DNA: TGCGCCAGCAGCCAAGATCTGAGAGTCTATGGCTACACCTTC
CDR3 protein: CASSQDLRVYGYTF

D gene: .
J gene: TRBJ1-2
V gene: TRBV10-3
clone size: .
CDR3 DNA: TGTGCCATCAGTGAGTGGGAGGGTAACTATGGCTACACCTTC
CDR3 protein: CAISEWEGNYGYTF

D gene: .
J gene: TRBJ2-7
V gene: TRBV7-2
clone size: .
CDR3 DNA: TGTGCCAGCAGCCCCAGGGTGGAGCAGTACTTC
CDR3 protein: CASSPRVEQYF

D gene: .
J gene: TRBJ2-1
V gene: TRBV11-3
clone size: few
CDR3 DNA: TGTGCCAGCAGCCGATCCGTCGGCGGTACTCAACGAGAGCAGTTCTTC
CDR3 protein: CASSRSVGGTQREQFF

D gene: .
J gene: TRBJ1-4
V gene: TRBV7-9
clone size: few
CDR3 DNA: TGTGCCAGCAGCTCGGGAGATGGGTATGAAAAACTGTTTTTT
CDR3 protein: CASSSGDGYEKLFF

D gene: .
J gene: TRBJ2-7
V gene: TRBV7-2
clone size: .
CDR3 DNA: TGTGCCAGCAGCTTAGAGGGGCCCTCCTACGAGCAGTACTTC
CDR3 protein: CASSLEGPSYEQYF

D gene: TRBD2
J gene: TRBJ2-1
V gene: TRBV15
clone size: .
CDR3 DNA: TGTGCCACCAGCAGACCAAGACTAGCGACCTACAATGAGCAGTTCTTC
CDR3 protein: CATSRPRLATYNEQFF

D gene: TRBD1
J gene: TRBJ1-5
V gene: TRBV10-2
clone size: .
CDR3 DNA: TGCGCCAGCACGCATAGGCGGGACAGGGGGGAACAGCCCCAGCATTTT
CDR3 protein: CASTHRRDRGEQPQHF

D gene: TRBD2
J gene: TRBJ2-3
V gene: TRBV2
clone size: .
CDR3 DNA: TGTGCCAGCTCCAGGACTAGCGGGGGGGGCACAGATACGCAGTATTTT
CDR3 protein: CASSRTSGGGTDTQYF

D gene: .
J gene: TRBJ2-7
V gene: TRBV27
clone size: .
CDR3 DNA: TGTGCCAGCAGTTTCCAACTCAAGGGAGAAGGGTACTACGAGCAGTACTTC
CDR3 protein: CASSFQLKGEGYYEQYF

D gene: .
J gene: TRBJ2-7
V gene: TRBV7-9
clone size: .
CDR3 DNA: TGTGCCAGCAGCTTCACCCTAGGTGGCGAGCAGTACTTC
CDR3 protein: CASSFTLGGEQYF

D gene: .
J gene: TRBJ2-1
V gene: TRBV14
clone size: .
CDR3 DNA: TGTGCCAGCAGCCAAGGACTTGGGGGGGGGCATGAGCAGTTCTTC
CDR3 protein: CASSQGLGGGHEQFF

D gene: .
J gene: TRBJ1-3
V gene: TRBV7-7
clone size: .
CDR3 DNA: TGTGCGTCTTCTTCTGGAAACACCATATATTTT
CDR3 protein: CASSSGNTIYF

D gene: .
J gene: TRBJ1-1
V gene: TRBV5-6
clone size: .
CDR3 DNA: TGTGCCAGCAGCTTGCACAGTGAAGCTTTCTTT
CDR3 protein: CASSLHSEAFF

D gene: .
J gene: TRBJ1-1
V gene: TRBV27
clone size: .
CDR3 DNA: TGTGCCAGCAGTTTAGCAGGGGACACTGAAGCTTTCTTT
CDR3 protein: CASSLAGDTEAFF

D gene: .
J gene: TRBJ1-2
V gene: TRBV7-3
clone size: .
CDR3 DNA: TGTGCCAGCAGCCCTCCCCCCCTCCAGGGCTACACCTTC
CDR3 protein: CASSPPPLQGYTF

D gene: .
J gene: TRBJ1-3
V gene: TRBV5-5
clone size: few
CDR3 DNA: TGTGCCAGCAGCTTGGGTACAATAGGAAACACCATATATTTT
CDR3 protein: CASSLGTIGNTIYF

D gene: .
J gene: TRBJ2-2
V gene: TRBV30
clone size: .
CDR3 DNA: TGTGCCTGGAGTCGCCCCGGGACTCGCGGCGGGGAGCTGTTTTTT
CDR3 protein: CAWSRPGTRGGELFF

D gene: .
J gene: TRBJ2-5
V gene: TRBV5-1
clone size: .
CDR3 DNA: TGCGCCAGCAGCTTGGCCGTAAGGGGTGGTTACCAAGAGACCCAGTACTTC
CDR3 protein: CASSLAVRGGYQETQYF

D gene: .
J gene: TRBJ1-1
V gene: TRBV18
clone size: .
CDR3 DNA: TGTGCCAGCTCATCGACGGAAGGGAGGAGGAATGAAGCTTTCTTT
CDR3 protein: CASSSTEGRRNEAFF

D gene: TRBD1
J gene: TRBJ2-2
V gene: TRBV5-1
clone size: .
CDR3 DNA: TGCGCCAGCAGCTGGACCACAGGGGGCGCAGGCGGGGAGCTGTTTTTT
CDR3 protein: CASSWTTGGAGGELFF

D gene: .
J gene: TRBJ2-3
V gene: TRBV19
clone size: few
CDR3 DNA: TGTGCCAGTAGTTGGGCTCTCACAGATACGCAGTATTTT
CDR3 protein: CASSWALTDTQYF

D gene: TRBD1
J gene: TRBJ2-6
V gene: TRBV5-1
clone size: .
CDR3 DNA: TGCGCCAGCAGCGTAGGACAGGCTGGGGCCAACGTCCTGACTTTC
CDR3 protein: CASSVGQAGANVLTF

D gene: .
J gene: TRBJ1-1
V gene: TRBV5-1
clone size: .
CDR3 DNA: TGCGCCAGCGGCTTACCGAGCAACACTGAAGCTTTCTTT
CDR3 protein: CASGLPSNTEAFF

D gene: .
J gene: TRBJ1-1
V gene: TRBV7-2
clone size: .
CDR3 DNA: TGTGCCAGCAGCTTAGACGGAGGAAACACTGAAGCTTTCTTT
CDR3 protein: CASSLDGGNTEAFF

D gene: TRBD2
J gene: TRBJ2-3
V gene: TRBV28
clone size: .
CDR3 DNA: TGTGCCAGCAGTTTCCGGGGAGGGACAGATACGCAGTATTTT
CDR3 protein: CASSFRGGTDTQYF

D gene: .
J gene: TRBJ2-3
V gene: TRBV6-1
clone size: .
CDR3 DNA: TGTGCCAGCAGTGCCTACAGGGGACTAGTACAAGATACGCAGTATTTT
CDR3 protein: CASSAYRGLVQDTQYF

D gene: .
J gene: TRBJ2-7
V gene: TRBV11-3
clone size: few
CDR3 DNA: TGTGCCAGCAGCTTGGGGACATTTCCGAGCTACGAGCAGTACTTC
CDR3 protein: CASSLGTFPSYEQYF

D gene: TRBD1
J gene: TRBJ2-7
V gene: TRBV10-3
clone size: .
CDR3 DNA: TGTGCCATTAAGACAGGGATATCCTACGAGCAGTACTTC
CDR3 protein: CAIKTGISYEQYF

D gene: .
J gene: TRBJ2-3
V gene: TRBV19
clone size: .
CDR3 DNA: TGTGCCAGTAGTATATCGGGTGGGGATACGCAGTATTTT
CDR3 protein: CASSISGGDTQYF

D gene: TRBD1
J gene: TRBJ2-1
V gene: TRBV6-1
clone size: .
CDR3 DNA: TGTGCCAGCACCCGGGACAGGGGTATGGATGAGCAGTTCTTC
CDR3 protein: CASTRDRGMDEQFF

D gene: .
J gene: TRBJ2-7
V gene: TRBV5-5
clone size: .
CDR3 DNA: TGTGCCAGCAGCTTCGCGTCAGGGGCCCTCTCCTACGAGCAGTACTTC
CDR3 protein: CASSFASGALSYEQYF

D gene: .
J gene: TRBJ1-5
V gene: TRBV2
clone size: .
CDR3 DNA: TGTGCCAGCAGGCTGGACATCAATCAGCCCCAGCATTTT
CDR3 protein: CASRLDINQPQHF